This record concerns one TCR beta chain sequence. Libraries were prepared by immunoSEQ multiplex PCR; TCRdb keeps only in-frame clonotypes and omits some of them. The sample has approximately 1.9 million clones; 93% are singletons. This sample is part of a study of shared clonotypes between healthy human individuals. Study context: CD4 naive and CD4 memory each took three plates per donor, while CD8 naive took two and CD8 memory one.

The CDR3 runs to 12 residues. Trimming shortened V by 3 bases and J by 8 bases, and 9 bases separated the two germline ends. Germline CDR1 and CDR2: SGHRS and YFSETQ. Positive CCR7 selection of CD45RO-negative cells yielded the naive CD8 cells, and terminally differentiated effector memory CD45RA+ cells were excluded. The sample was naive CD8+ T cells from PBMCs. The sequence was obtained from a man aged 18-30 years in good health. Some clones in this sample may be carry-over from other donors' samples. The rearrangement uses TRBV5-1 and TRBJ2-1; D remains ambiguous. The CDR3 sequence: CASSSMTYEQFF. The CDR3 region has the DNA TGCGCCAGCAGCTCTATGACATATGAGCAGTTCTTC.